The subject of this entry is one T cell receptor (beta chain). The antigen remains unidentified. This sample was included in a study of shared clonotypes between healthy human individuals. General study results and limits: Incomplete sequencing of sorted subsets was indicated by rarefaction despite large depth.

Across several immunoSEQ plates, the genomic DNA of each subset was split evenly. Template for every sorted-subset replicate PCR totaled roughly 200 ng DNA, approximately 30,000 T cell genomes. TCRdb's table, derived via immunoSEQ multiplex PCR, lists solely in-frame clones and lacks some. The sample contains 2,500,000 or so clones, approximately 90% of which appear only once. This CDR3 is built from 17 residues. Germline-derived CDR1 and CDR2 are MNHEY and SMNVEV (reference sequence). V lost 3 bases and J lost 2; bases outside the gene matches: 12. From CD4+ cells came CD45RA+ naive and CD45RA-negative memory subsets.

Sequences were obtained from naive CD4+ T cells from PBMCs. Subset reported: CD45RA+ positively selected. The TCR originated in a man between 18 and 29 years old in good health. Some clones in this sample may be carry-over from other donors' samples. The chain recombines TRBV27 with TRBJ2-7, with TRBD1 matching over 8 bases. CDR3 nucleotide sequence: TGTGCCAGCAGTTTTCGATATCCGGGACAGGTCCCCTACGAGCAGTACTTC. Its translation: CASSFRYPGQVPYEQYF.